Sequencing of this TCR beta chain was carried out in a study of shared clonotypes between healthy human individuals. V dropped 5 bases and J dropped 0 bases, with 19 bases sitting between them. This CDR3 spans 17 amino acids. Germline V gene sequence: CDR1 LNHDA, CDR2 SQIVND (reference sequence). Only in-frame clones appear in the TCRdb table, and some are missing; sequencing was by immunoSEQ multiplex PCR. The table includes roughly 2.2 million clones, about 90% detected once. V gene TRBV19 combines with J gene TRBJ1-2; tentative D call: TRBD1 (6 bases). The sample consisted of naive CD4+ T cells from PBMCs. Subset specified: CD45RA+ positively selected. The sequence came from a young man in good health. Some clones in this sample may be carry-over from other donors' samples. Written as DNA, the CDR3 is TGTGCCAGTAGTGGCCATTCTCGGACAGTGTCTAACTATGGCTACACCTTC. This encodes CASSGHSRTVSNYGYTF.